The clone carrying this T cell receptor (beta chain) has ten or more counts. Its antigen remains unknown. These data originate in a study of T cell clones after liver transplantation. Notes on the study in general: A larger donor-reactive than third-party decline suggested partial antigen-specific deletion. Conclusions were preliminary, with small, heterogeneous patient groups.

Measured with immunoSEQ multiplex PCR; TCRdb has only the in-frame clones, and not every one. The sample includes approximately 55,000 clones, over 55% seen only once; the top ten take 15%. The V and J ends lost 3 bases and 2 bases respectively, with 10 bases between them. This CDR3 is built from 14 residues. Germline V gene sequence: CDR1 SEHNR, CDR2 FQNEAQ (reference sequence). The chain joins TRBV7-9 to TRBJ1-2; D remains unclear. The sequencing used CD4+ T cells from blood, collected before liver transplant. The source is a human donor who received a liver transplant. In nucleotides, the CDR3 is TGTGCCAGCAGCTTCACGGTCCCGAACTATGGCTACACCTTC. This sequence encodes CASSFTVPNYGYTF.